These 29 T cell receptor beta chains were sequenced from one sample in a study of identical twins. MiXCR, applied by TCRdb to the 5' RACE reads, yields one record per CDR3 protein. The sample shows about 790,000 distinct CDR3 sequences, 15% to 20% of them seen only once. A further study also used this sample, focusing on T cells expressing NK-cell markers.

Sample: PBMCs. These receptors all stem from a woman aged 18-29 years in good health.

The chain couples TRBV20-1 to TRBJ1-6, with 11 bases fitting TRBD1. Germline CDR1 and CDR2: DFQATT and SNEGSKA (reference sequence). The V segment lost 1 base and the J segment 10 bases; nucleotides outside the gene matches: 6. This CDR3 spans 15 amino acids. The chain's CDR3 is CSARAGTGGRSPLHF. The CDR3 DNA reads as TGCAGTGCTAGAGCAGGGACAGGGGGTCGGTCACCCCTCCACTTT.

This sequence joins TRBV11-1 and TRBJ2-2; D remains unclear. The CDR3 runs to 18 residues. Germline V gene lookup returns CDR1 SGHAT and CDR2 FQDESV (reference sequence). Trimming pared 5 bases from V and 1 base from J, leaving 20 bases between. The CDR3 loop reads CASSPALVQALNTGELFF. The CDR3 bases are TGTGCCAGCAGCCCCGCCCTGGTTCAAGCCTTGAACACCGGGGAGCTGTTTTTT. The full variable domain, completed using reference TRBV11-1 and TRBJ2-2, is EAEVAQSPRYKITEKSQAVAFWCDPISGHATLYWYRQILGQGPELLVQFQDESVVDDSQLPKDRFSAERLKGVDSTLKIQPAELGDSAMYLCASSPALVQALNTGELFFGEGSRLTVL.

The chain carries TRBV20-1 and TRBJ1-2; the D is unclear. The CDR3 consists of 13 residues. Trimming removed 1 base at V and 1 base at J, with 7 bases between. Per the germline V gene, CDR1 is DFQATT and CDR2 is SNEGSKA (reference sequence). CDR3 in amino acids: CSARGRFNYGYTF. CDR3 DNA sequence: TGCAGTGCTAGAGGCAGATTTAACTATGGCTACACCTTC.

This chain's CDR3 is CASRAAGVVETQYF. CDR3 in DNA: TGTGCCAGCAGAGCCGCGGGAGTTGTGGAGACCCAGTACTTC. The J gene is TRBJ2-5, the V gene TRBV6-2 or TRBV6-3; 7 nucleotides agree with TRBD2. CDR3 length: 14 amino acids. The trim removed 6 bases at V and 5 bases at J, leaving 9 bases unmatched. Germline lookup yields CDR1 MNHEY and CDR2 SVGEGT.

The chain has TRBV12-3 or TRBV12-4 and TRBJ2-6; the D is unclear. With 11 bases removed from V and 1 base from J, the gap between germline ends came to 27 bases. The CDR3 is 19 residues long. As DNA, the CDR3 is TGTGCCTTCAGGCTCGGCAGGTATACGATCGATTCTGGGGCCAACGTCCTGACTTTC. It specifies CAFRLGRYTIDSGANVLTF.

The V gene is TRBV20-1, the J gene TRBJ2-7; D may correspond to TRBD1 or TRBD2 (5 bases each). V lost 6 bases and J 5 bases, leaving 26 bases between the germline ends. This CDR3 has 16 residues. CDR1 and CDR2 from the germline V gene are DFQATT and SNEGSKA (reference sequence). DNA for the CDR3: TGCAGTGCCAGCGGTATTGCTCGACAGCCCCACGACGAGCAGTACTTC. Translated: CSASGIARQPHDEQYF.

The gene calls are TRBV20-1 and TRBJ1-1; no clear D gene. The CDR3 sequence is 11 residues long. Looked up from germline, CDR1 is DFQATT and CDR2 is SNEGSKA (reference sequence). With 6 bases removed from V and 3 bases from J, the gap between germline ends came to 8 bases. The chain's CDR3 is CSAPLDTEAFF. DNA for the CDR3: TGCAGTGCCCCCCTGGACACTGAAGCTTTCTTT.

This chain links TRBV18 with TRBJ2-5, with 9 bases identical to TRBD2. The CDR3 totals 14 residues. The ends lost 6 bases at V and 4 bases at J; junction bases unmatched: 6. Germline V gives CDR1 KGHSH, CDR2 LQKENI. In DNA, the CDR3 is TGTGCCAGCTCGGTTAGCGGGAGTGGAGAGACCCAGTACTTC. This encodes CASSVSGSGETQYF.

This chain joins TRBV9 and TRBJ2-1; 10 nucleotides line up with TRBD2. The length of the CDR3 is 17 residues. Trimming cost V 4 bases and J 8 bases; bases outside gene matches: 15. From germline, CDR1 is SGDLS and CDR2 YYNGEE. The chain's CDR3 is CASSFSGRAGGAYEQFF. The DNA of the CDR3 is TGTGCCAGCAGCTTCAGCGGGAGGGCCGGCGGGGCCTATGAGCAGTTCTTC.

The genes are TRBV11-2 and TRBJ2-1, with 7 bases identical to TRBD2. J lost 4 bases, V lost 1 base, and 7 bases had no gene match. This CDR3 has 16 residues. CDR1 SGHAT and CDR2 FQNNGV come from the germline V gene. In DNA, the CDR3 is TGTGCCAGCAGCTTAGCCGCGGCTAGCGGATACAATGAGCAGTTCTTC. Protein sequence: CASSLAAASGYNEQFF.

This clonotype was seen only a few times. V and J are TRBV29-1 and TRBJ2-3; 7 positions agree with TRBD1. CDR1 is SQVTM, CDR2 ANQGSEA, per germline. The CDR3 length is 15 residues. Unmatched junction bases numbered 9, after V lost 4 bases and J lost 2 bases. The CDR3 region is CSVVVGDRSTDTQYF. In nucleotides, the CDR3 is TGCAGCGTTGTGGTGGGGGACAGATCCACAGATACGCAGTATTTT.

This clonotype appeared a few times. The chain couples TRBV7-2 to TRBJ2-5; a possible D gene is TRBD2 (7 bases). The V gene's germline CDR1 is SGHTA and CDR2 FQGNSA. There are 15 residues in the CDR3. Trimming shortened V by 4 bases and J by 7 bases, and 19 bases separated the two germline ends. The CDR3 loop reads CASSSAGAIQGTQYF. CDR3 nucleotide sequence: TGTGCCAGCAGCTCCGCGGGGGCTATTCAGGGGACCCAGTACTTC.

The gene calls are TRBV7-6 and TRBJ2-7, with D possibly TRBD1 on 6 matching bases. Germline values: CDR1 SGHVS, CDR2 FNYEAQ. CDR3 length: 15 amino acids. V dropped 2 bases and J dropped 2 bases, with 13 bases sitting between them. The CDR3 sequence: CASSLKGDGAYEQYF. In DNA, the CDR3 is TGTGCCAGCAGCTTAAAGGGGGACGGTGCCTACGAGCAGTACTTC.

J is TRBJ2-3 and V is TRBV12-3 or TRBV12-4; D is undetermined. The CDR3 covers 15 residues. Trimming pared 6 bases from V and 3 bases from J, leaving 16 bases between. The CDR3 is CASRLGQVRTDTQYF. DNA for the CDR3: TGTGCCAGCAGATTGGGCCAGGTACGAACAGATACGCAGTATTTT.

This clonotype has a handful of counts. The J gene is TRBJ1-2, the V gene TRBV9, with a tentative D call TRBD1 (6 bases). CDR1 is SGDLS and CDR2 is YYNGEE in the germline V gene. Trimming shortened V by 1 base and J by 6 bases, and 10 bases separated the two germline ends. The CDR3 totals 13 residues. The CDR3 spells CASSVYRADGYTF. DNA for the CDR3: TGTGCCAGCAGCGTATACAGGGCGGATGGCTACACCTTC. The whole variable domain, filled in from reference TRBV9 and TRBJ1-2, reads DSGVTQTPKHLITATGQRVTLRCSPRSGDLSVYWYQQSLDQGLQFLIQYYNGEERAKGNILERFSAQQFPDLHSELNLSSLELGDSALYFCASSVYRADGYTFGSGTRLTVV.

The rearrangement joins TRBV5-1 to TRBJ2-7, with 9 bases that match TRBD2. CDR3 size: 16 residues. The V segment lost 0 bases and the J segment 4 bases; nucleotides outside the gene matches: 8. The germline CDR1 and CDR2 sequences are SGHRS and YFSETQ. The CDR3 is CASSLGVAGVGYEQYF. The CDR3 DNA follows: TGCGCCAGCAGCTTGGGGGTAGCGGGAGTAGGTTACGAGCAGTACTTC.

The rearrangement joins TRBV11-2 to TRBJ2-7, with D unclear. V lost 5 bases and J lost 5, with 7 bases in between. CDR3 length equals 11 residues. Per germline, CDR1 SGHAT and CDR2 FQNNGV. CDR3: CASSPHNEQYF. The CDR3 DNA reads TGTGCCAGCAGCCCCCATAACGAGCAGTACTTC. Based on the CDR3 plus reference TRBV11-2 and TRBJ2-7, the full variable domain is EAGVAQSPRYKIIEKRQSVAFWCNPISGHATLYWYQQILGQGPKLLIQFQNNGVVDDSQLPKDRFSAERLKGVDSTLKIQPAKLEDSAVYLCASSPHNEQYFGPGTRLTVT.

As regards this clonotype: Since a much larger clone is just one base distant, this may be a read error. As DNA, the CDR3 is TGTGCCAGCAGTCCCCCACTAGCGGGAGACAATGAGCAGTTCTTC. This gives the protein CASSPPLAGDNEQFF. The genes are TRBV12-3 or TRBV12-4 and TRBJ2-1; 11 bases map to TRBD2. Trimming at V came to 5 bases and at J to 5 bases, leaving 5 bases not matched to a gene. The CDR3 runs 15 residues.

The V call is TRBV7-2, the J call TRBJ2-7; 12 nucleotides line up with TRBD2. CDR3 length: 15 amino acids. The junction had 7 bases not matched to a gene; V was cut back by 4 bases and J by 6 bases. Germline-derived CDR1 and CDR2 are SGHTA and FQGNSA. In nucleotides, the CDR3 is TGTGCCAGCAGCTCACCGGGACTAGCGGGCACCGAGCAGTACTTC. The encoded protein is CASSSPGLAGTEQYF.

The J gene is TRBJ2-2, the V gene TRBV5-1; 11 positions match TRBD2. J gave up 3 bases and V 4 bases, and 11 bases lay outside the gene matches. Germline assignment: CDR1 SGHRS and CDR2 YFSETQ. The CDR3 covers 18 residues. CDR3 region: CASSLISGTSGDTGELFF. In nucleotides, the CDR3 is TGCGCCAGCAGCCTCATATCCGGGACTAGCGGAGACACCGGGGAGCTGTTTTTT.

The V and J genes are TRBV12-3 or TRBV12-4 and TRBJ1-1; no firm D call. The CDR3 sequence is 12 residues long. Trimming took 6 bases from V and 6 from J, leaving 11 bases between them. CDR3 sequence (DNA): TGTGCCAGCAGGCATGGAGGTTCTGAAGCTTTCTTT. Translation: CASRHGGSEAFF.

The CDR3 DNA reads as TGTGCCAGCAGCTTGCCAGAGCCTGGGGCCAACGTCCTGACTTTC. This sequence encodes CASSLPEPGANVLTF. The J gene is TRBJ2-6, the V gene TRBV13; D not certain. Germline V lookup: CDR1 PRHDT, CDR2 FYEKMQ (reference sequence). V was shortened by 3 bases and J by 2 bases, with 8 bases between the two germline ends. The CDR3 runs to 15 residues.

The J gene is TRBJ2-2, the V gene TRBV5-1, with 9 bases identical to TRBD1. V was clipped by 5 bases and J by 5 bases; unmatched bases: 7. Germline V gene sequence: CDR1 SGHRS, CDR2 YFSETQ. CDR3 size: 15 residues. CDR3 in amino acids: CASSSGTGLTGELFF. The CDR3 nucleotides read TGCGCCAGCAGTTCCGGGACAGGGTTAACCGGGGAGCTGTTTTTT. Full variable domain (missing parts from reference TRBV5-1 and TRBJ2-2): KAGVTQTPRYLIKTRGQQVTLSCSPISGHRSVSWYQQTPGQGLQFLFEYFSETQRNKGNFPGRFSGRQFSNSRSEMNVSTLELGDSALYLCASSSGTGLTGELFFGEGSRLTVL.

This clonotype was found many times. The CDR3 sequence: CASSQERQRNYGYTF. The CDR3 coding sequence is TGCGCCAGCAGCCAGGAGAGACAGAGAAACTATGGCTACACCTTC. V gene TRBV4-3 combines with J gene TRBJ1-2; the D gene is possibly TRBD1 (5 bases). V lost 3 bases and J lost 2, with 13 bases in between. The CDR3 has 15 amino acids. Germline loops: CDR1 LGHNA, CDR2 YSLEER.

This chain connects TRBV12-3 or TRBV12-4 to TRBJ2-6; D remains ambiguous. The CDR3 runs to 13 residues. The ends were cut back, 5 bases at V and 4 bases at J, with 6 bases in the middle. The CDR3 DNA reads TGTGCCAGCAGTACACAGGGGGCCAACGTCCTGACTTTC. It specifies CASSTQGANVLTF.

This sequence joins TRBV18 and TRBJ2-3; TRBD1 agrees at 7 bases. This CDR3 has 14 amino acids. Trimming took 4 bases from V and 6 from J; bases not matched to a gene: 7. Germline lookup yields CDR1 KGHSH and CDR2 LQKENI. CDR3 residues: CASSQTGILDTQYF. Here the CDR3 DNA reads TGTGCCAGCTCACAGACAGGGATCCTGGATACGCAGTATTTT.

This CDR3 is CASSYGGGSHNSPLHF. DNA for the CDR3: TGTGCCAGCAGTTATGGAGGGGGTAGCCATAATTCACCCCTCCACTTT. V and J are TRBV6-5 and TRBJ1-6, with a weak D call TRBD1 (6 bases). The CDR3 sequence is 16 residues long. V gave up 3 bases and J gave up 5 bases, with 14 bases separating them. CDR1 is MNHEY, CDR2 SVGAGI, per germline.

The chain couples TRBV3-1 to TRBJ2-5; 10 bases fit TRBD2. Trimming took 3 bases from V and 3 from J; bases not matched to a gene: 1. This CDR3 contains 14 residues. CDR1 and CDR2 (germline): LGHDT, YNNKEL (reference sequence). The CDR3 protein is CASSHLAGEETQYF. In nucleotides, the CDR3 is TGTGCCAGCAGCCATCTAGCGGGGGAAGAGACCCAGTACTTC.

The V gene is TRBV7-9, the J gene TRBJ2-5; 9 bases match TRBD1. CDR3 length: 15 residues. Looked up from germline, CDR1 is SEHNR and CDR2 is FQNEAQ (reference sequence). V lost 3 bases and J lost 2; bases outside the gene matches: 4. CDR3 protein: CASSFGDRVQETQYF. The CDR3 DNA reads TGTGCCAGCAGCTTCGGGGACAGGGTTCAAGAGACCCAGTACTTC.